Below are 26 T cell receptor beta chains sequenced from a single sample in a study of blood T cell repertoires in COVID-19. Repertoires were generated with immunoSEQ multiplex PCR, while TCRdb's copy carries only in-frame clones and drops some. The profile shows approximately 300,000 clones, about 83% of them singletons. What was sequenced was peripheral blood. The origin of the receptors is a woman between 50 and 59 years old with acute or convalescent COVID-19.

This chain connects TRBV2 to TRBJ2-1; D is unclear. Per the germline V gene, CDR1 is SNHLY and CDR2 is FYNNEI. Trimming stripped 4 bases from V and 5 bases from J, with 9 bases between. This CDR3 comprises 13 residues. CDR3 region: CASSGMTDNEQFF. The CDR3 bases are TGTGCCAGCAGTGGTATGACTGACAATGAGCAGTTCTTC.

CDR3 coding DNA: TGCAGCGTTGAAGTTCCTAACTCCTACGAGCAGTACTTC. Protein sequence: CSVEVPNSYEQYF. The rearrangement links TRBV29-1 to TRBJ2-7, with no clear D. The CDR3 contains 13 residues. Germline CDR1 is SQVTM and CDR2 is ANQGSEA. V lost 1 base to trimming and J lost 0 bases, with 7 bases between them.

This chain links TRBV29-1 with TRBJ2-3, with 7 bases lining up with TRBD2. The germline gives CDR1 SQVTM, CDR2 ANQGSEA. The J segment lost 4 bases and the V segment lost 7 bases, leaving 23 bases of the junction unmatched. The CDR3 covers 18 residues. The CDR3 protein is CSAGPQSSSGTSADTQYF. The CDR3 region has the DNA TGCAGCGCCGGTCCTCAATCTTCTAGCGGCACCAGCGCAGATACGCAGTATTTT.

A note on this clone: This specimen includes other DNA sequences encoding the same CDR3. The rearrangement uses TRBV7-3 and TRBJ2-7; TRBD1 matches at 9 bases. This CDR3 region has 13 residues. Germline CDR1 reads SGHTA; CDR2 reads FQGTGA. The ends lost 5 bases at V and 2 bases at J; junction bases unmatched: 1. The CDR3 DNA reads TGTGCCAGCAGCAGGGACAGGGCCTACGAGCAGTACTTC. Its protein is CASSRDRAYEQYF.

The chain joins TRBV7-3 to TRBJ2-2; D is ambiguous. In germline, CDR1 is SGHTA, CDR2 FQGTGA. V was clipped by 5 bases and J by 3 bases, with 10 bases between them. This CDR3 region has 14 residues. The DNA of the CDR3 is TGTGCCAGCAGCGAAAGACGGGACACCGGGGAGCTGTTTTTT. Protein sequence: CASSERRDTGELFF.

The chain combines TRBV27 with TRBJ2-2, with 7 bases lining up with TRBD1. CDR3 length equals 18 residues. V lost 2 bases, J lost 0 bases, and 9 bases stayed unmatched. Germline CDR1 is MNHEY and CDR2 is SMNVEV (reference sequence). The CDR3 DNA reads as TGTGCCAGCAGTTTACCGGGACAGCCCAATTCGAACACCGGGGAGCTGTTTTTT. It yields the protein CASSLPGQPNSNTGELFF.

The genes are TRBV9 and TRBJ2-5, with 7 bases that match TRBD1. Germline CDR1 and CDR2: SGDLS and YYNGEE. CDR3 size: 14 residues. Losses at the gene ends were 1 base for V and 4 bases for J; bases not matched to a gene: 4. CDR3 residues: CASSVQGVLETQYF. CDR3 nucleotides: TGTGCCAGCAGCGTACAGGGGGTATTAGAGACCCAGTACTTC.

The rearrangement uses TRBV4-2 and TRBJ1-5; 9 nucleotides agree with TRBD1. The CDR3 covers 14 residues. The trim removed 8 bases at V and 2 bases at J, leaving 4 bases unmatched. Per germline, CDR1 LGHNA and CDR2 YNFKEQ. The DNA of the CDR3 is TGTGCCAGCGCACAGGGGGCCGGCAATCAGCCCCAGCATTTT. As protein: CASAQGAGNQPQHF.

This chain uses TRBV27 with TRBJ2-2; D is unclear. The germline gives CDR1 MNHEY, CDR2 SMNVEV (reference sequence). The CDR3 is 15 amino acids. The germline V and J ends were trimmed by 2 bases and 1 base, with 8 bases remaining between them. CDR3 protein: CASSLAVMNTGELFF. CDR3 DNA sequence: TGTGCCAGCAGTTTAGCGGTCATGAACACCGGGGAGCTGTTTTTT.

This chain joins TRBV24-1 and TRBJ2-1; 12 bases align to TRBD1. V trimming: 3 bases; J trimming: 2 bases; junction bases outside the gene matches: 10. CDR1 KGHDR and CDR2 SFDVKD come from the germline V gene. This CDR3 comprises 19 residues. The CDR3 DNA reads as TGTGCCACCAGTGATGCCGGGACAGGGGGCGATCGACCCTACAATGAGCAGTTCTTC. This codes for CATSDAGTGGDRPYNEQFF.

V and J are TRBV2 and TRBJ2-7, with 8 bases lining up with TRBD1. Germline CDR1 and CDR2: SNHLY and FYNNEI. This CDR3 has 12 amino acids. Trimming took 9 bases from V and 3 from J; bases not matched to a gene: 4. DNA for the CDR3: TGTGCCAGGACAGGGGAGCTCTACGAGCAGTACTTC. This encodes CARTGELYEQYF.

The CDR3 sequence: CASSLTIGRGEAETQYF. The CDR3 nucleotides read TGTGCCAGCAGTTTAACGATAGGCAGGGGGGAAGCAGAGACCCAGTACTTC. The V gene is TRBV28, the J gene TRBJ2-5, with D maybe TRBD1 (7 bases). CDR1 and CDR2 (germline): MDHEN, SYDVKM. Trimming left V 2 bases short and J 4 bases short, with 20 bases between. The CDR3 has 17 residues.

This chain joins TRBV21-1 and TRBJ2-5; the table assigns TRBD2, which was not confirmed against the DNA. TRBV21-1 is assigned pseudogene status. The CDR3 loop spans 13 amino acids. The CDR3, as DNA: TGTGCCAGCAGCCCCCGAGGAGGTCGGACCCAGTACTTC. Translation: CASSPRGGRTQYF.

V is TRBV4-2 and J is TRBJ2-1; D is undetermined. This CDR3 has 14 amino acids. The ends were cut back, 0 bases at V and 10 bases at J, with 13 bases in the middle. Germline loops: CDR1 LGHNA, CDR2 YNFKEQ. In DNA form, the CDR3 reads TGTGCCAGCAGCCAAGATCTTTCGGCGGAAGAGCAGTTCTTC. Protein: CASSQDLSAEEQFF.

The chain recombines TRBV19 with TRBJ1-1; D is unresolved. This CDR3 is built from 15 residues. Trimming left V 4 bases short and J 5 bases short, with 17 bases between. Germline assignment: CDR1 LNHDA and CDR2 SQIVND (reference sequence). The CDR3 coding sequence is TGTGCCAGTAGTAGAGAATTTCGGGGAACGACTGAAGCTTTCTTT. It translates to CASSREFRGTTEAFF.

The CDR3 sequence: CASSQTSGVLYEQYF. In nucleotides, the CDR3 is TGTGCCAGCAGTCAGACTAGCGGGGTTCTCTACGAGCAGTACTTC. The chain joins TRBV28 to TRBJ2-7; 11 bases are a match to TRBD2. With 5 bases clipped from V and 3 bases from J, the junction kept 6 bases outside the gene matches. Germline CDR1 reads MDHEN; CDR2 reads SYDVKM. The CDR3 contains 15 residues.

The chain carries TRBV7-3 and TRBJ2-3; 8 bases agree with TRBD2. There are 16 residues in the CDR3. Germline-derived CDR1 and CDR2 are SGHTA and FQGTGA. J lost 7 bases, V lost 2 bases, and 11 bases had no gene match. DNA of the CDR3: TGTGCCAGCAGCTTATCTTCGGGGACTAGTCGCAATACGCAGTATTTT. Residues: CASSLSSGTSRNTQYF.

This clone was recorded only once. This chain connects TRBV24-1 to TRBJ2-3; maybe TRBD1 (6 bases). The V gene's germline CDR1 is KGHDR and CDR2 SFDVKD. This CDR3 is built from 13 residues. V shed 7 bases and J shed 4 bases, with 11 bases lying between them. CDR3 amino acids: CATSRAGADTQYF. DNA of the CDR3: TGTGCCACCAGCCGGGCAGGGGCAGATACGCAGTATTTT.

The genes are TRBV5-3 and TRBJ2-2; perhaps TRBD2 as D (6 bases). TRBV5-3 is treated as an ORF (open reading frame) with a function not yet certain. Trimming took off 8 bases at V and 2 bases at J, with 16 bases between the two ends. There are 15 residues in the CDR3. The CDR3 sequence is CASRLSGTNTGELFF. In DNA form, the CDR3 reads TGTGCCAGTCGGCTTAGCGGTACCAACACCGGGGAGCTGTTTTTT.

The genes are TRBV6-1 and TRBJ1-2; perhaps TRBD1 as D (6 bases). V lost 0 bases and J 7 bases, leaving 15 bases between the germline ends. There are 15 residues in the CDR3. Germline assignment: CDR1 MNHNS and CDR2 SASEGT. The CDR3 region has the DNA TGTGCCAGCAGTGAAGCGGGATCGGGGGGCAGTGGCTACACCTTC. Its protein product is CASSEAGSGGSGYTF.

The chain carries TRBV27 and TRBJ2-7, with 7 bases matching TRBD1. The CDR3 is 15 amino acids. With 4 bases clipped from V and 2 bases from J, the junction kept 8 bases outside the gene matches. Germline V gene data show CDR1 as MNHEY and CDR2 as SMNVEV (reference sequence). The CDR3 nucleotides read TGTGCCAGCAGTTCGCCCGGGACAGCAGCCTACGAGCAGTACTTC. It yields the protein CASSSPGTAAYEQYF.

This clone turned up a few times. V usage is TRBV28 and J usage is TRBJ1-4, with TRBD1 matching 10 bases. Per germline, CDR1 MDHEN and CDR2 SYDVKM. This CDR3 spans 15 amino acids. V shed 5 bases and J 7 bases; nucleotides not matched to a gene: 7. CDR3 coding DNA: TGTGCCAGCAGTCAAATGACAGGGGGCGGTGAAAAACTGTTTTTT. Its protein product is CASSQMTGGGEKLFF.

This chain connects TRBV20-1 to TRBJ2-7, with D uncertain. The CDR3 has 11 amino acids. Germline V gene lookup returns CDR1 DFQATT and CDR2 SNEGSKA (reference sequence). V shed 6 bases and J shed 4 bases, with 10 bases lying between them. The CDR3 protein is CSAQPTYEQYF. Written as DNA, the CDR3 is TGCAGTGCCCAACCAACTTACGAGCAGTACTTC.

This chain links TRBV18 with TRBJ1-1, with D hard to call. Per the germline V gene, CDR1 is KGHSH and CDR2 is LQKENI. The CDR3 runs to 14 residues. V gave up 4 bases and J gave up 1 base, with 10 bases separating them. The chain's CDR3 is CASSQDTRNTEAFF. The CDR3 coding sequence is TGTGCCAGCTCACAAGACACACGGAACACTGAAGCTTTCTTT.

V usage is TRBV11-3 and J usage is TRBJ2-1; tentative D call: TRBD1 (7 bases). This CDR3 spans 14 amino acids. Trimming shortened V by 5 bases and J by 4 bases, and 12 bases separated the two germline ends. From germline, CDR1 is SGHNT and CDR2 YENEEA. CDR3 nucleotides: TGTGCCAGCAGCATCCAGGGGGGTTACAATGAGCAGTTCTTC. This gives the protein CASSIQGGYNEQFF.

This clone was detected only once. CDR3 sequence (DNA): TGCGCCAGCAGCCCGGCAGGGTCGAACACCGGGGAGCTGTTTTTT. Its translation is CASSPAGSNTGELFF. V and J are TRBV5-1 and TRBJ2-2; weak D call: TRBD1 (5 bases). The CDR3 consists of 15 residues. Germline V gene sequence: CDR1 SGHRS, CDR2 YFSETQ. V gave up 4 bases and J gave up 0 bases, with 10 bases separating them.